This is a list of T cell receptor beta chains from one sample in a study of CD8 T cells in Susac syndrome. One entry per CDR3 protein, called by TCRdb with MiXCR from the immunoSEQ multiplex PCR reads. Here the sample spans 250,000 to 350,000 distinct CDR3 sequences, 92% being singletons. Sequenced sample: CD4+ T cells from PBMCs. These receptors originate from a human donor with multiple sclerosis. CDR3s include the opening cysteine and the closing phenylalanine or tryptophan. A D gene is named only where the DNA matches it firmly. Clone size is given for some rows only: seen once, a few or many times, or a class if the clone is expanded.

D	J	V	size	DNA	CDR3
NA	TRBJ1-2	TRBV6-6	few	TGTGCCAGCAGTACACCAGAGCGTCCCGGGGGCTATGGCTACACCTTC	CASSTPERPGGYGYTF
NA	TRBJ2-7	TRBV5-1	NA	TGCGCCAGCTACGGAGGGGTCGACGAGCAGTACTTC	CASYGGVDEQYF
NA	TRBJ2-7	TRBV5-1	NA	TGCGCCAGCAGCTTGTGGGAACAGGGCGGGACGGAAGAGCAGTACTTC	CASSLWEQGGTEEQYF
NA	TRBJ2-7	TRBV30	NA	TGTGCCTGGAGTGTATCTAGGGCGGTCCACGAGCAGTACTTC	CAWSVSRAVHEQYF
NA	TRBJ2-5	TRBV6-1	NA	TGTGCCAGCAGTGAACTAGTAGGAGCCCTGTACCAAGAGACCCAGTACTTC	CASSELVGALYQETQYF
TRBD1	TRBJ1-2	TRBV2	NA	TGTGCCACCACCTTAGGGGGCGTCTTCTATGGCTACACCTTC	CATTLGGVFYGYTF
TRBD1	TRBJ1-1	TRBV3-1	NA	TGTGCCAGCAGCCAATCGGACAGGGTGGGCACTGAAGCTTTCTTT	CASSQSDRVGTEAFF
NA	TRBJ1-5	TRBV11-3	NA	TGTGCCAGCAGCTTAGATGGGGGGCCCCCTCAGCCCCAGCATTTT	CASSLDGGPPQPQHF
NA	TRBJ2-2	TRBV5-1	NA	TGCGCCAGCAGCCCAACCTCGGGACTGGGTAACACCGGGGAGCTGTTTTTT	CASSPTSGLGNTGELFF
NA	TRBJ1-2	TRBV20-1	NA	TGCAGTGCCACCTCCACAGGGTATGGCTACACCTTC	CSATSTGYGYTF
TRBD1	TRBJ2-7	TRBV27	NA	TGTGCCAGCAAAGGACAGGGGACCTACGAGCAGTACTTC	CASKGQGTYEQYF
NA	TRBJ1-3	TRBV20-1	NA	TGCAGTGCTGCAGGGTCTGGAAACACCATATATTTT	CSAAGSGNTIYF
NA	TRBJ1-2	TRBV5-1	NA	TGCGCCAGCAGCTTGGATTTTGGGGGCTATGGCTACACCTTC	CASSLDFGGYGYTF
NA	TRBJ1-1	TRBV20-1	NA	TGCAGTGCTGAGGGCCCAGGGTGGCAAACTGAAGCTTTCTTT	CSAEGPGWQTEAFF
NA	TRBJ2-3	TRBV29-1	NA	TGCAGCGTTCATTTGGCTGGCACAGATACGCAGTATTTT	CSVHLAGTDTQYF
NA	TRBJ1-2	TRBV11-2	NA	TGTGCCAGCAGCTTAAGGGACAACCCCGGCTATGGCTACACCTTC	CASSLRDNPGYGYTF
NA	TRBJ1-2	TRBV5-4	few	TGTGCCAGCAGCTTGCCCTCAGGGGAGAGAAATGGCTACACCTTC	CASSLPSGERNGYTF
NA	TRBJ2-1	TRBV12-3/TRBV12-4	NA	TGTGCCAGCAGTCGGGGGGCCTCCTACAATGAGCAGTTCTTC	CASSRGASYNEQFF
TRBD1	TRBJ2-7	TRBV5-1	NA	TGCGCCAGCAGCAAAAGGGACAGCTCCTACGAGCAGTACTTC	CASSKRDSSYEQYF
TRBD1	TRBJ1-2	TRBV7-2	NA	TGTGCCAGCAGCTTAACGGGACAGGGGAGAGGTGGCTACACCTTC	CASSLTGQGRGGYTF
NA	TRBJ2-5	TRBV25-1	once	TGTGCCAGCAGTGACCCCACAGGGCCGGTGGAAGAGACCCAGTACTTC	CASSDPTGPVEETQYF
NA	TRBJ2-1	TRBV7-3	NA	TGTGCCAGCAGCTTAGCGGGGGCACACAATGAGCAGTTCTTC	CASSLAGAHNEQFF
NA	TRBJ1-3	TRBV10-3	NA	TGTGCCATCAGTGACGACGGTACTTTCTCTGGAAACACCATATATTTT	CAISDDGTFSGNTIYF
TRBD2	TRBJ2-7	TRBV7-3	NA	TGTGCCAGCAGCCCGGGACTAGCGGAACCATACGAGCAGTACTTC	CASSPGLAEPYEQYF
NA	TRBJ1-1	TRBV12-3/TRBV12-4	NA	TGTGCCAGCAGTTTCTTGACAGATGAAGCTTTCTTT	CASSFLTDEAFF
TRBD1	TRBJ1-1	TRBV5-1	NA	TGCGCCAGCAGCCTACAGGGGGCCGGGACAGTGAACACTGAAGCTTTCTTT	CASSLQGAGTVNTEAFF
NA	TRBJ1-4	TRBV24-1	NA	TGTGCCAAAACCCCCAGTGAAAAACTGTTTTTT	CAKTPSEKLFF
NA	TRBJ2-6	TRBV7-9	NA	TGTGCCAGCACCTCCTCTGGGGCCAACGTCCTGACTTTC	CASTSSGANVLTF
TRBD1	TRBJ2-7	TRBV19	NA	TGTGCCAGTAGAAAGGGACAGGGGTTCGACGAGCAGTACTTC	CASRKGQGFDEQYF
TRBD1	TRBJ1-5	TRBV19	NA	TGTGCCAGTACCCCGGACAGGGAGGGCCAGCCCCAGCATTTT	CASTPDREGQPQHF
NA	TRBJ2-7	TRBV18	NA	TGTGCCAGCTCACCATTTTCGGGCCAAATCTACGAGCAGTACTTC	CASSPFSGQIYEQYF
NA	TRBJ1-1	TRBV19	NA	TGTGCCAGTAGTACCCAGATGAACACTGAAGCTTTCTTT	CASSTQMNTEAFF
TRBD2	TRBJ2-7	TRBV7-3	NA	TGTGCCAGCAGCCCCAGCGGGAGTATATACGAGCAGTACTTC	CASSPSGSIYEQYF
NA	TRBJ2-1	TRBV29-1	NA	TGCAGCGTTGACCCCGAAGAGGGCTCTTACAATGAGCAGTTCTTC	CSVDPEEGSYNEQFF
NA	TRBJ2-4	TRBV5-6	NA	TGTGCCAGCAGCTTGTTTTGGGAGATTAACATTCAGTACTTC	CASSLFWEINIQYF
NA	TRBJ1-2	TRBV19	NA	TGTGCCAGTACGGAGGCGTCCTATGGCTACACCTTC	CASTEASYGYTF
NA	TRBJ2-3	TRBV20-1	NA	TGCAGTGCGGGGACTAGCACAGATACGCAGTATTTT	CSAGTSTDTQYF
NA	TRBJ2-5	TRBV7-9	NA	TGTGCCAGCAGCGGCGCGGTTCAAGAGACCCAGTACTTC	CASSGAVQETQYF
NA	TRBJ1-1	TRBV3-1	NA	TGTGCCAGCAGCCAACGAACTGAAGCTTTCTTT	CASSQRTEAFF
NA	TRBJ1-2	TRBV27	NA	TGTGCCAGCAGTAATCCCCCCCAAACGGGCTACACCTTC	CASSNPPQTGYTF
NA	TRBJ1-5	TRBV7-2	NA	TGTGCCAGCAGCCCCATTGAAGTAGAGGCCCAGCATTTT	CASSPIEVEAQHF
NA	TRBJ2-2	TRBV7-7	NA	TGTGCTAGCAGCCTGACCTACACCGGGGAGCTGTTTTTT	CASSLTYTGELFF
NA	TRBJ2-1	TRBV4-2	NA	TGTGCCAGCAGCCAGAGACTCCCCTCCAATGAGCAGTTCTTC	CASSQRLPSNEQFF
NA	TRBJ2-3	TRBV18	NA	TGTGCCAGCTCACCAACAGCCACGACAGATACGCAGTATTTT	CASSPTATTDTQYF
TRBD2	TRBJ2-3	TRBV6-5	NA	TGTGCCAGCAGTCAGTGGACTAGCGGGGTATATACGCAGTATTTT	CASSQWTSGVYTQYF
NA	TRBJ2-1	TRBV6-5	NA	TGTGCCAGCAGTTACTCCCCGGGGAAGAATGAGCAGTTCTTC	CASSYSPGKNEQFF
NA	TRBJ2-1	TRBV30	NA	TGTGCCTGGGTTAGCTTTTATGGGGGCGCGTCCTACAATGAGCAGTTCTTC	CAWVSFYGGASYNEQFF
NA	TRBJ2-3	TRBV5-1	NA	TGCGCCAGCAGCTTGGTAGGGGCCCTCGATACGCAGTATTTT	CASSLVGALDTQYF
NA	TRBJ1-3	TRBV18	once	TGTGCCAGCTCGCCTTCCCGCTCCGCCATCGGCTCTGGAAACACCATATATTTT	CASSPSRSAIGSGNTIYF
NA	TRBJ2-1	TRBV2	NA	TGTGCCAGCACGAGGGGACTTACGCCGAATGAGCAGTTCTTC	CASTRGLTPNEQFF
TRBD1	TRBJ1-6	TRBV29-1	NA	TGCAGCGTAAAGGAGGACAGGGACTCACCCCTCCACTTT	CSVKEDRDSPLHF
NA	TRBJ2-3	TRBV29-1	NA	TGCAGCGTTGGGGGACCCACTAGCACAGATACGCAGTATTTT	CSVGGPTSTDTQYF